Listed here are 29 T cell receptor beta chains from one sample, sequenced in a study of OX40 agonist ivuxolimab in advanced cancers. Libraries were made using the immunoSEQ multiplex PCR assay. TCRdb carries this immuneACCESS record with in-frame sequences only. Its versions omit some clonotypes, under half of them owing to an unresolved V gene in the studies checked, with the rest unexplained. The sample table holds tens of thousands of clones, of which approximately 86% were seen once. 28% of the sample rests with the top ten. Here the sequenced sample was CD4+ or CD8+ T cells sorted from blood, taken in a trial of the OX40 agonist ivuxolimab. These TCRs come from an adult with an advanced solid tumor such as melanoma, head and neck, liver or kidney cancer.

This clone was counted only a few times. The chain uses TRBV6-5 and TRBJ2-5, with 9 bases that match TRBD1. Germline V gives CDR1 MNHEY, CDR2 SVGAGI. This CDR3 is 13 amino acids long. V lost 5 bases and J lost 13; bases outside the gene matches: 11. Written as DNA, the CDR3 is TGTGCCAGCAGTCCGGGACAGGGAAGACTAGCGTACTTC. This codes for CASSPGQGRLAYF.

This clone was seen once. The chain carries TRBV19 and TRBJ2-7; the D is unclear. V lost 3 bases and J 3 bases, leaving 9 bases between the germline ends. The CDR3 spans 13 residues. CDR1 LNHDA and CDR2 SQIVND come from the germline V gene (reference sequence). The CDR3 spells CASSIRPDYEQYF. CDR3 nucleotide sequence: TGTGCCAGTAGTATCCGACCGGACTACGAGCAGTACTTC.

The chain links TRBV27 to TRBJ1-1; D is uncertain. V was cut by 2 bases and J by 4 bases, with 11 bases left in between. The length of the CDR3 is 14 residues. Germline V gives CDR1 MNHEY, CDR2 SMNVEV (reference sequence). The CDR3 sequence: CASSLNGWATEAFF. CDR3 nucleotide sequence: TGTGCCAGCAGTTTAAATGGTTGGGCCACTGAAGCTTTCTTT.

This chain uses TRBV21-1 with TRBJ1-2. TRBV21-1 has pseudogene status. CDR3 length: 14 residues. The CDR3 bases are TGTGCCAGCAGCTGTCTGGAGCCTAACTATGGCTACACCTTC. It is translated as CASSCLEPNYGYTF.

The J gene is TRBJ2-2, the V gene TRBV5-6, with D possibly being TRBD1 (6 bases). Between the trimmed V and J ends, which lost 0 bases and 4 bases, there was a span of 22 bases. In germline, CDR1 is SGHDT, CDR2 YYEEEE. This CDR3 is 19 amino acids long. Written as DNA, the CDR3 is TGTGCCAGCAGCTTGGAGCAGGGGCGGATAAGGATCCTCACCGGGGAGCTGTTTTTT. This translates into CASSLEQGRIRILTGELFF. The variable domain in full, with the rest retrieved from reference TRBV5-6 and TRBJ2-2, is DAGVTQSPTHLIKTRGQQVTLRCSPKSGHDTVSWYQQALGQGPQFIFQYYEEEERQRGNFPDRFSGHQFPNYSSELNVNALLLGDSALYLCASSLEQGRIRILTGELFFGEGSRLTVL.

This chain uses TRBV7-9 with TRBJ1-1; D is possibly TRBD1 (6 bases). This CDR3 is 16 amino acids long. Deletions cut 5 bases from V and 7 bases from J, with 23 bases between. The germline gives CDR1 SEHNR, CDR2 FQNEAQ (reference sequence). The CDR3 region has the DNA TGTGCCAGCAGCCCTGGTCCGGGGGCGCCCAGGGTTGAAGCTTTCTTT. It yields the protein CASSPGPGAPRVEAFF.

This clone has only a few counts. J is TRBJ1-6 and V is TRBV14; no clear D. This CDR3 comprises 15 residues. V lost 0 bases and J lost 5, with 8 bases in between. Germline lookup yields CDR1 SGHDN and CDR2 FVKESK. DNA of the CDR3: TGTGCCAGCAGCCAAGAGGATTTGCATAATTCACCCCTCCACTTT. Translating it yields CASSQEDLHNSPLHF. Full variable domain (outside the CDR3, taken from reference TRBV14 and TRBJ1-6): EAGVTQFPSHSVIEKGQTVTLRCDPISGHDNLYWYRRVMGKEIKFLLHFVKESKQDESGMPNNRFLAERTGGTYSTLKVQPAELEDSGVYFCASSQEDLHNSPLHFGNGTRLTVT.

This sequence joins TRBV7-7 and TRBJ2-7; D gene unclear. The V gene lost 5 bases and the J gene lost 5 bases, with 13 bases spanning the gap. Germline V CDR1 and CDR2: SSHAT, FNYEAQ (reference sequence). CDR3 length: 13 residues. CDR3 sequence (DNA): TGTGCCAGCAGCCCGCTGGGTTTCCACGAGCAGTACTTC. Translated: CASSPLGFHEQYF. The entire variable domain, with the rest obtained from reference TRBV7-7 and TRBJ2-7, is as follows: GAGVSQSPRYKVTKRGQDVTLRCDPISSHATLYWYQQALGQGPEFLTYFNYEAQPDKSGLPSDRFSAERPEGSISTLTIQRTEQRDSAMYRCASSPLGFHEQYFGPGTRLTVT.

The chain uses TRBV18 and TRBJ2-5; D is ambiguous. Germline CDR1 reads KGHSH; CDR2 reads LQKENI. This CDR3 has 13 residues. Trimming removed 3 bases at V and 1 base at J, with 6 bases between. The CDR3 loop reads CASSPPLQETQYF. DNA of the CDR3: TGTGCCAGCTCACCCCCCCTCCAAGAGACCCAGTACTTC.

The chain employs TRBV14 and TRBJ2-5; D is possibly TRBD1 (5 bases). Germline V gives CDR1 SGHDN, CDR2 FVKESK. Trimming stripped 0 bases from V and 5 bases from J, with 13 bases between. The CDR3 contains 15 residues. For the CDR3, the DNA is TGTGCCAGCAGCCAAGAACAGGAAGATCGGGAGACCCAGTACTTC. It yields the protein CASSQEQEDRETQYF.

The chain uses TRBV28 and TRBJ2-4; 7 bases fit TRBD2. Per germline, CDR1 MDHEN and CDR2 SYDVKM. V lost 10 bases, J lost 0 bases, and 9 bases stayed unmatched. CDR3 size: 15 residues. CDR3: CATTGGGLAKNIQYF. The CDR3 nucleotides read TGTGCCACCACTGGGGGGGGTCTAGCCAAAAACATTCAGTACTTC.

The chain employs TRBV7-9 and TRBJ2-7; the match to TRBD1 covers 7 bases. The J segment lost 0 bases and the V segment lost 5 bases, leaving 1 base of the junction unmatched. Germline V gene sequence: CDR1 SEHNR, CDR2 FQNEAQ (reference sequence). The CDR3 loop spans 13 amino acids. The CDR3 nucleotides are TGTGCCAGCAGCCGACAGGGCTCCTACGAGCAGTACTTC. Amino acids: CASSRQGSYEQYF.

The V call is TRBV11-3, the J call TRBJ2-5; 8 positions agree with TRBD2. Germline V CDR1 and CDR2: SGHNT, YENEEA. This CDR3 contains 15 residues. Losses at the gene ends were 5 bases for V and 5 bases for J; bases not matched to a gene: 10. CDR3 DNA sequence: TGTGCCAGCAGCCCGCGGGGACTAGTAGGGGAGACCCAGTACTTC. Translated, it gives CASSPRGLVGETQYF.

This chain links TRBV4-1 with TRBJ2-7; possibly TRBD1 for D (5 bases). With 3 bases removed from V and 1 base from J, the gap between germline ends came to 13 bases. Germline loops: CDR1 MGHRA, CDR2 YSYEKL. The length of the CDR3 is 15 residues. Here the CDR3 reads CASSHKGAGSYEQYF. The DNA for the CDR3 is TGCGCCAGCAGCCATAAAGGGGCAGGGTCCTACGAGCAGTACTTC.

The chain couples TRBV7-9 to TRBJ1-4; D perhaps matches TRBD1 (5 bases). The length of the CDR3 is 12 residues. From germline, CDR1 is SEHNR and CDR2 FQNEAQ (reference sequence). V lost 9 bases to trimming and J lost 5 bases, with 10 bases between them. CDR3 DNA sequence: TGTGCCAGTGGGACCGGGAATGAAAAACTGTTTTTT. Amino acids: CASGTGNEKLFF.

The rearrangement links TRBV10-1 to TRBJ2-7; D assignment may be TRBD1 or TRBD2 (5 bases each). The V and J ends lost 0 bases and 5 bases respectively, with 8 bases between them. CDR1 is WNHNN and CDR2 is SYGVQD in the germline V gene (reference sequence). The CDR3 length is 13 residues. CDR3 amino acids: CASSESGTHEQYF. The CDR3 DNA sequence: TGCGCCAGCAGTGAGTCAGGGACCCACGAGCAGTACTTC.

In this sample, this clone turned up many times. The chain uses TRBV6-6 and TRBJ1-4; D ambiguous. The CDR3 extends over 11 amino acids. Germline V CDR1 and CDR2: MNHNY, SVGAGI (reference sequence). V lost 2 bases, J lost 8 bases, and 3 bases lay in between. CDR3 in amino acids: CASSYDEKLFF. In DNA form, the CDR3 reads TGTGCCAGCAGTTACGACGAAAAACTGTTTTTT.

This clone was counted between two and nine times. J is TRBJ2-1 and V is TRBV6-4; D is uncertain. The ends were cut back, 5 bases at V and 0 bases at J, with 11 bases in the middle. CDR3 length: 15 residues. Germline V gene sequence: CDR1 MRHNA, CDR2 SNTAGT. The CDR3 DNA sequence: TGTGCCAGCAGTATCACGGAGAGCTCCTACAATGAGCAGTTCTTC. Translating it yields CASSITESSYNEQFF.

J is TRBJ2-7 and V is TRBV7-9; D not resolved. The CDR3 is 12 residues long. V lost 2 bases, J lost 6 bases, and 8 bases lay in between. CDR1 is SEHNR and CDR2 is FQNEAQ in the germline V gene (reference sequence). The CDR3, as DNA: TGTGCCAGCAGCTTACCTGGTGCCGAGCAGTACTTC. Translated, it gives CASSLPGAEQYF.

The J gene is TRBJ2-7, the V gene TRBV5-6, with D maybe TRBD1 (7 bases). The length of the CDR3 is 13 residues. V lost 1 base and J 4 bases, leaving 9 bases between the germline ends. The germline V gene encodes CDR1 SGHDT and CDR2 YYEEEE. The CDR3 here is CASSLPGGYEQYF. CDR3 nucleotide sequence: TGTGCCAGCAGCTTGCCAGGGGGGTACGAGCAGTACTTC.

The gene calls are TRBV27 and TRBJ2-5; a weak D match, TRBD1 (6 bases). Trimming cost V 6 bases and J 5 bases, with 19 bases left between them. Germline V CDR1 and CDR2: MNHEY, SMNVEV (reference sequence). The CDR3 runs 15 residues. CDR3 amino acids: CASSSDRSSGETQYF. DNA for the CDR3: TGTGCCAGCAGCTCCGACAGGAGCAGTGGCGAGACCCAGTACTTC.

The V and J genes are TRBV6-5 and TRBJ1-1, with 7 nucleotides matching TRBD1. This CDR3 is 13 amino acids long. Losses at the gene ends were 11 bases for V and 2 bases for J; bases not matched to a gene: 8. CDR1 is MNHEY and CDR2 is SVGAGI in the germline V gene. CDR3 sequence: CAVPDRENTEAFF. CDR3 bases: TGTGCCGTTCCAGACAGGGAAAACACTGAAGCTTTCTTT.

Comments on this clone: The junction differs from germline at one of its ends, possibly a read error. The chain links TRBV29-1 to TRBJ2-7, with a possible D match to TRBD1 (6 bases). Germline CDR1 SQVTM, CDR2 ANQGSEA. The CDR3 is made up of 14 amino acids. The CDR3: CSVEVGARTYGQYF. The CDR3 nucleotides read TGCAGCGTTGAAGTGGGGGCGAGAACCTACGGGCAGTACTTC.

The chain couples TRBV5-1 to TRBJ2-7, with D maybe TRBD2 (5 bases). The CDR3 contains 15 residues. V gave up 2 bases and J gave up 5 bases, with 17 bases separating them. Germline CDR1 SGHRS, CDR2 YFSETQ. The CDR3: CASSFSQLDLNEQYF. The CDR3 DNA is TGCGCCAGCAGCTTCTCCCAACTAGACCTCAACGAGCAGTACTTC.

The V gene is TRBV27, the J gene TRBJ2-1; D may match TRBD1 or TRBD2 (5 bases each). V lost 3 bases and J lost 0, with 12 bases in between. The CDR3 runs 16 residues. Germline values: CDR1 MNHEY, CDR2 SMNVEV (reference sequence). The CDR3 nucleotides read TGTGCCAGCAGTTTGTCGGGGCCGTTCTCCTACAATGAGCAGTTCTTC. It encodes CASSLSGPFSYNEQFF.

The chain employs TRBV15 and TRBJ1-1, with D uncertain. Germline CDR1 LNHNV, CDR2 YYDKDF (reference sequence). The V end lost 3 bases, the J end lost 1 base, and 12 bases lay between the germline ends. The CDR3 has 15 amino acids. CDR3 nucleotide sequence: TGTGCCACCAGCAGGGATCCAGAGGGGAACACTGAAGCTTTCTTT. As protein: CATSRDPEGNTEAFF.

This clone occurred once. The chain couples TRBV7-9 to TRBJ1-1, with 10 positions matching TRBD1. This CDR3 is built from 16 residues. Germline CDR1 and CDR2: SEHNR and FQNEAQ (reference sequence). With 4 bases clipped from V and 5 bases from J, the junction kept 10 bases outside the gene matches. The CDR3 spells CASSSWDRGEGTEAFF. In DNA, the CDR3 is TGTGCCAGCAGCTCTTGGGACAGGGGAGAGGGAACTGAAGCTTTCTTT.

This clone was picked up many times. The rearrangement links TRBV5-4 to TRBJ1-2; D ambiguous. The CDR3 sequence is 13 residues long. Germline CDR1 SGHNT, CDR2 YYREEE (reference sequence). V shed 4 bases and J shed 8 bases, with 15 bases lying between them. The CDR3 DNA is TGTGCCAGCAGCCCCGGTCAAGGGCTAGGCTACACCTTC. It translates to CASSPGQGLGYTF.

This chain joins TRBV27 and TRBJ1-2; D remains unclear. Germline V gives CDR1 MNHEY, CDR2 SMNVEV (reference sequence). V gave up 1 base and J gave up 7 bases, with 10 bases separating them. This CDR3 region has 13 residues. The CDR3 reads CASSLYSTGGYTF. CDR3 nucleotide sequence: TGTGCCAGCAGTTTATACAGTACGGGTGGCTACACCTTC.